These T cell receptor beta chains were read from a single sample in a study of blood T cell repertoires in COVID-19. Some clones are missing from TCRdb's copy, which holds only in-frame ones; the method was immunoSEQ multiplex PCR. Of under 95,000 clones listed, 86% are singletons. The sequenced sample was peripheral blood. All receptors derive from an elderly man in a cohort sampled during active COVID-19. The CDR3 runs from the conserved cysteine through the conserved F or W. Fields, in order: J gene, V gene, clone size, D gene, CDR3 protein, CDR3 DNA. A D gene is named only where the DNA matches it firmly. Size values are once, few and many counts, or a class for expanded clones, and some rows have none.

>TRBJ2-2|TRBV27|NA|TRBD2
CASRPSGENTGELFF
TGTGCCAGCAGACCGAGCGGGGAAAACACCGGGGAGCTGTTTTTT
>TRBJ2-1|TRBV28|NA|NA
CASSLADNEQFF
TGTGCCAGCAGTTTAGCGGACAATGAGCAGTTCTTC
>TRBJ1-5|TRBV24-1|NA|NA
CATSDTTDASSNQPQHF
TGTGCCACCAGTGACACGACAGACGCATCGAGCAATCAGCCCCAGCATTTT
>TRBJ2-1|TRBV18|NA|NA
CASSLSTPLSYNEQFF
TGTGCCAGCTCACTGTCGACACCCTTGTCCTACAATGAGCAGTTCTTC
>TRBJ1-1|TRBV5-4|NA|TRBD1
CASSTVQTGVTEAFF
TGTGCCAGCAGCACCGTCCAGACAGGGGTCACTGAAGCTTTCTTT
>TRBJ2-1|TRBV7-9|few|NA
CASSSGTPPFSYNEQFF
TGTGCCAGCAGCTCAGGGACTCCCCCCTTCTCCTACAATGAGCAGTTCTTC
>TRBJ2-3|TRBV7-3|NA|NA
CASSLPGSGGTDTQYF
TGTGCCAGCAGCTTACCAGGGTCAGGGGGCACAGATACGCAGTATTTT
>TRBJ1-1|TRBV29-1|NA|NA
CSVGEDMNTEAFF
TGCAGCGTTGGCGAGGACATGAACACTGAAGCTTTCTTT
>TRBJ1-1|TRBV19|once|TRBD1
CASSLGQGSIRWTEAFF
TGTGCCAGTAGTTTGGGACAGGGGTCTATTCGATGGACTGAAGCTTTCTTT
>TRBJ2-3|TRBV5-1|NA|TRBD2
CASSDSGGTDTQYF
TGCGCCAGCAGCGATAGCGGGGGCACAGATACGCAGTATTTT
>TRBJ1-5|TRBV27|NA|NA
CASSLRIGGDSNQPQHF
TGTGCCAGCAGTTTAAGGATCGGGGGGGATAGCAATCAGCCCCAGCATTTT
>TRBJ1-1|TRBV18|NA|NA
CASSPSSREDTEAFF
TGTGCCAGCTCACCGTCTTCCCGGGAGGACACTGAAGCTTTCTTT
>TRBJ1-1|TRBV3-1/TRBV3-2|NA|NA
CASSFRNTEAFF
TGTGCCAGCAGTTTTAGGAACACTGAAGCTTTCTTT
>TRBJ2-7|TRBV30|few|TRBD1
CAWSGQGYEQYF
TGTGCCTGGAGTGGACAGGGCTACGAGCAGTACTTC
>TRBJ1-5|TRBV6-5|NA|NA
CASRRGQDGNQPQHF
TGTGCCAGCAGGAGGGGACAAGATGGCAATCAGCCCCAGCATTTT
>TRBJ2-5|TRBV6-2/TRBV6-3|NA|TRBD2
CASSSAGLAGRETQYF
TGTGCCAGCAGCTCCGCTGGACTAGCGGGCAGAGAGACCCAGTACTTC
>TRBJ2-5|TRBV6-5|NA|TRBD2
CASRQRTSGGETQYF
TGTGCCAGCAGACAAAGGACTAGCGGGGGTGAGACCCAGTACTTC
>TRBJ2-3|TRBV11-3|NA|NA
CASSLASRAADTQYF
TGTGCCAGCAGCTTAGCTTCCAGGGCCGCGGATACGCAGTATTTT
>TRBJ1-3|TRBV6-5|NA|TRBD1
CASRSTGEYRNTIYF
TGTGCCAGCAGGAGCACAGGGGAATATCGAAACACCATATATTTT
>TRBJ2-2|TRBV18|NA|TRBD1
CASSPGNRGNTGELFF
TGTGCCAGCTCACCCGGAAACAGGGGGAACACCGGGGAGCTGTTTTTT
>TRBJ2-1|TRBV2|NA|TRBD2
CASSELASGGEEQFF
TGTGCCAGCAGTGAATTGGCTAGCGGGGGGGAAGAGCAGTTCTTC
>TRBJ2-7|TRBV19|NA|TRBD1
CASSIEGQIYEQYF
TGTGCCAGTAGTATAGAGGGACAGATATACGAGCAGTACTTC
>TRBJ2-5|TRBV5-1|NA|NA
CASSLLAGSQETQYF
TGCGCCAGCAGCTTATTGGCGGGGTCACAAGAGACCCAGTACTTC
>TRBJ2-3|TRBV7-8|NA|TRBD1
CASSRQGRDTQYF
TGTGCCAGCAGCCGACAGGGGCGGGATACGCAGTATTTT
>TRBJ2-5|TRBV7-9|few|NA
CASSFSRDQETQYF
TGTGCCAGCAGCTTTTCCCGGGACCAAGAGACCCAGTACTTC
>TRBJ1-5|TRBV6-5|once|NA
CASRKENQPQHF
TGTGCCAGCAGAAAAGAGAATCAGCCCCAGCATTTT
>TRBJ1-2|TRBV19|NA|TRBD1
CASSQAGTGSYGYTF
TGTGCCAGTAGTCAAGCGGGGACAGGATCCTATGGCTACACCTTC
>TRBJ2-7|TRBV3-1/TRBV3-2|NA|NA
CASSLSGPYEQYF
TGTGCCAGCAGCCTATCAGGTCCCTACGAGCAGTACTTC
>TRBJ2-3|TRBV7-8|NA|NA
CASSPLSEPQYF
TGTGCCAGCAGCCCCCTCTCCGAGCCGCAGTATTTT
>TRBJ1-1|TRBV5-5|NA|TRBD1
CASSGQGAVNTEAFF
TGTGCCAGCAGCGGGCAGGGGGCCGTGAACACTGAAGCTTTCTTT
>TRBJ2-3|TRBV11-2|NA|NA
CASSLTAGKSTDTQYF
TGTGCCAGCAGCTTGACTGCGGGTAAGAGCACAGATACGCAGTATTTT
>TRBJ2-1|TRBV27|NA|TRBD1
CASSLRTGGLNEQFF
TGTGCCAGCAGTTTGAGGACAGGGGGCCTCAATGAGCAGTTCTTC
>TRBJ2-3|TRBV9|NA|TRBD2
CASSGGTSWRDTQYF
TGTGCCAGCAGCGGCGGGACTAGCTGGAGAGATACGCAGTATTTT
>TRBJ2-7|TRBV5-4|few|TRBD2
CASSLVPSGAYEQYF
TGTGCCAGCAGCTTGGTGCCTAGCGGGGCCTACGAGCAGTACTTC
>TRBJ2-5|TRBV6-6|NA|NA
CASSYSTVTGETQYF
TGTGCCAGCAGTTACTCGACAGTAACCGGGGAGACCCAGTACTTC
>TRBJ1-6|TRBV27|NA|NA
CASSLERSPLHF
TGTGCCAGCAGTCTAGAAAGGTCACCCCTCCACTTT
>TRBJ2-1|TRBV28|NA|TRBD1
CASRARDRAHNEQFF
TGTGCCAGCAGAGCCCGGGACAGGGCTCACAATGAGCAGTTCTTC
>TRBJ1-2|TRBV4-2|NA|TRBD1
CASSQVAGGGGYTF
TGTGCCAGCAGCCAAGTGGCAGGGGGTGGCGGCTACACCTTC
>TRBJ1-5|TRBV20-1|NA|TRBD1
CSASRGLGQGENQPQHF
TGCAGTGCTAGTAGAGGACTAGGACAGGGGGAAAATCAGCCCCAGCATTTT
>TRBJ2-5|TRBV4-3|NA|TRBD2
CASSQGTSGGGEETQYF
TGCGCCAGCAGCCAGGGGACTAGCGGGGGGGGCGAAGAGACCCAGTACTTC
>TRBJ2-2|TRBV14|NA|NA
CASSQTGKVFF
TGTGCCAGCAGCCAAACGGGGAAGGTGTTTTTT
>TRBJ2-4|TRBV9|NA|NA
CASSGAGTYKNIQYF
TGTGCCAGCAGCGGCGCAGGGACTTACAAAAACATTCAGTACTTC
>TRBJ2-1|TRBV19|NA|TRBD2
CASSGLTSVNEQFF
TGTGCCAGTAGTGGCCTTACTAGCGTCAATGAGCAGTTCTTC